These T cell receptor beta chains were read from a single sample in a study of cytomegalovirus exposure and HLA in healthy donors. Sequenced by immunoSEQ multiplex PCR; TCRdb stores in-frame clones only, minus some. This sample has about 330,000 clones, with about nine tenths found just once. Sequenced: PBMCs. These receptors all stem from a young woman in good health and CMV-seronegative. Both conserved end residues are part of each CDR3. A D gene is named only where the DNA matches it firmly. Not all rows give a size; the values are once, few, many and, for expanded clones, a class.

j_call	v_call	d_call	clone_size	cdr3_aa	cdr3_nt
TRBJ2-2	TRBV28	TRBD2	once	CASTGVGEGNTGELFF	TGTGCCAGCACCGGAGTTGGGGAGGGGAACACCGGGGAGCTGTTTTTT
TRBJ2-7	TRBV18	.	.	CASSPSGDNWEQYF	TGTGCCAGCTCACCATCCGGCGACAATTGGGAGCAGTACTTC
TRBJ1-1	TRBV27	.	.	CASSQGGVTEAFF	TGTGCCAGCAGTCAAGGGGGTGTCACTGAAGCTTTCTTT
TRBJ2-1	TRBV9	TRBD2	.	CASSARTSGSRYNEQFF	TGTGCCAGCAGCGCCCGGACTAGCGGGAGTCGCTACAATGAGCAGTTCTTC
TRBJ2-3	TRBV29-1	TRBD2	.	CSVAAGLAGGDTQYF	TGCAGCGTCGCCGCTGGACTAGCGGGAGGCGATACGCAGTATTTT
TRBJ2-1	TRBV18	.	.	CASSPNLDSYNEQFF	TGTGCCAGCTCACCCAACTTAGACTCCTACAATGAGCAGTTCTTC
TRBJ1-2	TRBV10-3	.	.	CALWAPSYGYTF	TGTGCCCTGTGGGCACCGAGCTATGGCTACACCTTC
TRBJ1-1	TRBV5-6	.	.	CASSLAGNTEAFF	TGTGCCAGCAGCTTGGCCGGGAACACTGAAGCTTTCTTT
TRBJ2-1	TRBV9	.	.	CASSADYSDGPYNEQFF	TGTGCCAGCAGCGCAGACTACTCGGACGGACCCTACAATGAGCAGTTCTTC
TRBJ2-7	TRBV11-1	.	.	CASSHRDPYEQYF	TGTGCCAGCAGCCACCGGGATCCCTACGAGCAGTACTTC
TRBJ2-1	TRBV6-9	TRBD2	.	CASSSLLLAGGYNEQFF	TGTGCCAGCAGTTCTCTACTACTAGCGGGAGGGTACAATGAGCAGTTCTTC
TRBJ2-5	TRBV18	.	.	CASSPRGDQETQYF	TGTGCCAGCTCACCACGAGGAGACCAAGAGACCCAGTACTTC
TRBJ2-1	TRBV9	TRBD2	.	CASSSAVAGSYNEQFF	TGTGCCAGCAGCTCCGCGGTAGCGGGGTCCTACAATGAGCAGTTCTTC
TRBJ2-3	TRBV5-4	TRBD1	.	CASSPGTATDTQYF	TGTGCCAGCAGTCCCGGGACAGCCACAGATACGCAGTATTTT
TRBJ2-7	TRBV29-1	.	.	CSVDEGNTYEQYF	TGCAGCGTTGATGAGGGTAACACCTACGAGCAGTACTTC
TRBJ2-3	TRBV29-1	.	.	CSVDPDSTDTQYF	TGCAGCGTTGATCCAGATAGCACAGATACGCAGTATTTT